This T cell receptor (beta chain) was identified in a study of cytomegalovirus exposure and HLA in healthy donors. Findings and caveats of the study: Clusters of TCRs from the first cohort tended to co-occur in the 130 or so validation repertoires (as a later analysis found). A few of the chains that were CMV-associated were confirmed in vitro to be specific for CMV antigens.

Details on this clone: As yet, its antigen is unknown.

Libraries were prepared by immunoSEQ multiplex PCR; TCRdb keeps only in-frame clonotypes and omits some of them. The sample yields some 130,000 clones, 88% seen once. CDR3 size: 12 residues. V dropped 10 bases and J dropped 7; count of bases not matched to a gene: 6. Germline assignment: CDR1 MNHEY and CDR2 SVGAGI. This clonotype was sampled from a man aged 25 to 40 in good health and CMV-seronegative. This chain joins TRBV6-5 and TRBJ2-4; 8 positions agree with TRBD2. What was sequenced was PBMCs. CDR3 in amino acids: CATGRGENIQYF. The CDR3 bases are TGTGCCACCGGGCGGGGGGAGAACATTCAGTACTTC.